The 21 T cell receptor beta chains presented below share a single source sample, sequenced in a study of shared clonotypes between healthy human individuals. Profiled with immunoSEQ multiplex PCR; TCRdb holds only in-frame clones, not every one. The sample lists roughly 1,500,000 clones; around 98% were seen once. Sequences were obtained from naive CD4+ T cells sorted from blood. Subset defined: CD45RA+ positively selected. These receptors all come from a man aged 25 to 40 in good health.

This chain uses TRBV7-8 with TRBJ1-2; D gene uncertain. Germline V gene lookup returns CDR1 SGHVS and CDR2 FQNEAQ. The CDR3 has 13 amino acids. V was trimmed by 2 bases and J by 3 bases, leaving 7 bases between them. CDR3 sequence reads: CASSLQDHYGYTF. In DNA, the CDR3 is TGTGCCAGCAGCTTACAGGACCACTATGGCTACACCTTC.

The chain recombines TRBV19 with TRBJ2-1; D is tentatively TRBD1 or TRBD2 (6 bases each). Trimming shortened V by 4 bases and J by 7 bases, and 17 bases separated the two germline ends. Germline CDR1 reads LNHDA; CDR2 reads SQIVND (reference sequence). The CDR3 is 15 amino acids. In DNA, the CDR3 is TGTGCCAGTAGTAAGGGGGACTTGTTTGGGAATGAGCAGTTCTTC. Protein sequence: CASSKGDLFGNEQFF.

The chain has TRBV19 and TRBJ2-1; TRBD1 or TRBD2 may be the D gene (5 bases each). The CDR3 runs to 16 residues. V gave up 4 bases and J gave up 1 base, with 14 bases separating them. Germline assignment: CDR1 LNHDA and CDR2 SQIVND (reference sequence). The CDR3 protein is CASSSPGRASYNEQFF. The CDR3 nucleotides read TGTGCCAGTAGTAGTCCGGGACGCGCTTCCTACAATGAGCAGTTCTTC.

The CDR3: CASRVRGTASYEQYF. CDR3 in DNA: TGTGCCAGCAGGGTTCGTGGGACAGCGTCCTACGAGCAGTACTTC. V usage is TRBV7-8 and J usage is TRBJ2-7, with 7 nucleotides matching TRBD1. The CDR3 loop spans 15 amino acids. V shed 6 bases and J 1 base; nucleotides not matched to a gene: 9. Looked up from germline, CDR1 is SGHVS and CDR2 is FQNEAQ.

On this clone itself: The sample holds other DNA sequences that translate to the same CDR3. This chain joins TRBV5-1 and TRBJ2-7; D gene unclear. This CDR3 spans 14 amino acids. CDR1 and CDR2 (germline): SGHRS, YFSETQ. The ends were cut back, 6 bases at V and 0 bases at J, with 13 bases in the middle. The CDR3 coding sequence is TGCGCCAGCACCCTAAGTGGGTCCTCCTACGAGCAGTACTTC. Protein product: CASTLSGSSYEQYF.

This rearrangement joins TRBV4-1 to TRBJ2-7; D is uncertain. CDR3 length equals 16 residues. With 0 bases removed from V and 0 bases from J, the gap between germline ends came to 12 bases. The germline CDR1 and CDR2 sequences are MGHRA and YSYEKL. DNA of the CDR3: TGCGCCAGCAGCCAAGATGTGACGGCAAGCTCCTACGAGCAGTACTTC. The encoded protein is CASSQDVTASSYEQYF.

The chain carries TRBV30 and TRBJ2-7; D may be TRBD1 or TRBD2 (5 bases each). CDR3 length equals 13 residues. Germline lookup yields CDR1 GTSNPN and CDR2 SVGIG (reference sequence). Between the trimmed V and J ends, which lost 3 bases and 7 bases, there was a span of 16 bases. In nucleotides, the CDR3 is TGTGCCTGGAGGGGTTGGGACCCGGATGAGCAGTACTTC. Its protein product is CAWRGWDPDEQYF.

The J gene is TRBJ2-7, the V gene TRBV20-1; D ambiguous. The V end was cut by 6 bases, the J end by 6 bases, with 9 bases between. Germline CDR1 reads DFQATT; CDR2 reads SNEGSKA (reference sequence). The CDR3 runs to 10 residues. CDR3 region: CSASDPEQYF. DNA of the CDR3: TGCAGTGCGAGCGATCCCGAGCAGTACTTC.

The chain recombines TRBV30 with TRBJ1-2; TRBD1 is a possible D gene (6 bases). Germline assignment: CDR1 GTSNPN and CDR2 SVGIG (reference sequence). The CDR3 runs 13 residues. V was trimmed by 3 bases and J by 8 bases, leaving 16 bases between them. The CDR3, as DNA: TGTGCCTGGAGCGCAACGGACAGTGGAGGCTACACCTTC. Its translation is CAWSATDSGGYTF.

The gene calls are TRBV5-4 and TRBJ2-5; 10 positions agree with TRBD1. In germline, CDR1 is SGHNT, CDR2 YYREEE (reference sequence). The V gene end was trimmed by 3 bases and the J gene end by 5 bases; junction bases not matched to a gene: 7. The CDR3 consists of 15 residues. CDR3 in amino acids: CASSYGTGDVETQYF. DNA for the CDR3: TGTGCCAGCAGCTATGGGACAGGGGATGTGGAGACCCAGTACTTC.

V and J are TRBV18 and TRBJ2-4; 13 nucleotides line up with TRBD2. The V and J ends lost 4 bases and 4 bases, in that order; junction bases with no gene match: 7. Germline V lookup: CDR1 KGHSH, CDR2 LQKENI. This CDR3 comprises 17 residues. Here the CDR3 reads CASSLIGLAGEKNIQYF. The CDR3 DNA reads TGTGCCAGCTCACTAATTGGACTAGCGGGAGAAAAAAACATTCAGTACTTC. Drawing the rest from reference TRBV18 and TRBJ2-4, the complete variable domain is NAGVMQNPRHLVRRRGQEARLRCSPMKGHSHVYWYRQLPEEGLKFMVYLQKENIIDESGMPKERFSAEFPKEGPSILRIQQVVRGDSAAYFCASSLIGLAGEKNIQYFGAGTRLSVL.

This clone was seen just once. This chain links TRBV29-1 with TRBJ2-3, with unresolved D. The V end was cut by 5 bases, the J end by 1 base, with 7 bases between. CDR1 SQVTM and CDR2 ANQGSEA come from the germline V gene. The CDR3 runs 12 residues. The CDR3, as DNA: TGCAGCGTTACTCAGGGCACAGATACGCAGTATTTT. Translated, it gives CSVTQGTDTQYF.

The chain joins TRBV10-2 to TRBJ2-1; 8 bases match TRBD2. The length of the CDR3 is 15 residues. CDR1 is WSHSY and CDR2 is SAAADI in the germline V gene. The CDR3 protein is CSAGAPLAGGVEQFF. CDR3 DNA sequence: TGCTCCGCAGGGGCCCCTCTAGCGGGCGGGGTTGAGCAGTTCTTC.

Details on this clone: The sample carries other DNA sequences with the same CDR3. This sequence joins TRBV11-2 and TRBJ2-7; D ambiguous. V was shortened by 1 base and J by 6 bases, with 10 bases between the two germline ends. This CDR3 has 13 amino acids. The germline gives CDR1 SGHAT, CDR2 FQNNGV. CDR3 residues: CASSLAGVGEQYF. The CDR3 coding sequence is TGTGCCAGCAGCTTAGCAGGAGTCGGCGAGCAGTACTTC.

Details on this clone: The junction differs from germline at one of its ends, possibly a read error. This sequence joins TRBV9 and TRBJ2-1, with 7 bases that match TRBD1. The CDR3 has 16 residues. From germline, CDR1 is SGDLS and CDR2 YYNGEE. The CDR3 protein is CASSVRRQGFYNGQFF. As DNA, the CDR3 is TGTGCCAGCAGCGTAAGGCGACAGGGCTTCTACAATGGGCAGTTCTTC. Together with reference TRBV9 and TRBJ2-1, the CDR3 gives the full variable domain: DSGVTQTPKHLITATGQRVTLRCSPRSGDLSVYWYQQSLDQGLQFLIQYYNGEERAKGNILERFSAQQFPDLHSELNLSSLELGDSALYFCASSVRRQGFYNGQFFGPGTRLTVL.

The chain employs TRBV27 and TRBJ2-7, with 10 bases lining up with TRBD2. The CDR3 consists of 17 residues. Germline-derived CDR1 and CDR2 are MNHEY and SMNVEV (reference sequence). Trimming at V came to 2 bases and at J to 1 base, leaving 8 bases not matched to a gene. DNA for the CDR3: TGTGCCAGCAGTTTACTAGCGGGGGTATCCAATTCCTACGAGCAGTACTTC. Translation: CASSLLAGVSNSYEQYF.

V gene TRBV29-1 combines with J gene TRBJ2-1; D is unresolved. CDR1 SQVTM and CDR2 ANQGSEA come from the germline V gene. CDR3 length: 10 amino acids. The V end lost 6 bases, the J end lost 8 bases, and 8 bases lay between the germline ends. CDR3 sequence: CSVSLHEQFF. The DNA for the CDR3 is TGCAGCGTCTCCTTGCATGAGCAGTTCTTC.

The J gene is TRBJ2-7, the V gene TRBV27, with D tentatively TRBD1 (6 bases). The CDR3 sequence is 18 residues long. V gave up 2 bases and J gave up 2 bases, with 22 bases separating them. Germline lookup yields CDR1 MNHEY and CDR2 SMNVEV (reference sequence). The CDR3 nucleotides are TGTGCCAGCAGTTTAGGGGGCGGGTTAACATTCCCCGCCTACGAGCAGTACTTC. Its protein product is CASSLGGGLTFPAYEQYF.

This chain's CDR3 is CASSTSNSDNQPQHF. The CDR3, as DNA: TGTGCCAGCAGTACCTCAAACAGTGACAATCAGCCCCAGCATTTT. The gene calls are TRBV2 and TRBJ1-5; the D is unclear. Trimming left V 5 bases short and J 3 bases short, with 14 bases between. This CDR3 is built from 15 residues. Germline V gene data show CDR1 as SNHLY and CDR2 as FYNNEI.

This rearrangement joins TRBV5-4 to TRBJ2-7, with 7 positions matching TRBD1. The CDR3 spans 14 residues. V was pared by 3 bases and J by 3 bases, with 6 bases of the junction left unmatched. Germline-derived CDR1 and CDR2 are SGHNT and YYREEE (reference sequence). The CDR3 reads CASSSGQLLYEQYF. The CDR3 DNA follows: TGTGCCAGCAGCTCGGGACAGCTACTCTACGAGCAGTACTTC.

V is TRBV6-6 and J is TRBJ2-2, with D uncertain. V lost 4 bases and J lost 3, with 6 bases in between. The germline gives CDR1 MNHNY, CDR2 SVGAGI (reference sequence). CDR3 length: 13 residues. Written as DNA, the CDR3 is TGTGCCAGCAGTTTTGCGGACACCGGGGAGCTGTTTTTT. Its translation is CASSFADTGELFF.